One and the same sample provided the 17 T cell receptor beta chains below, sequenced in a study of spatial heterogeneity in lung cancer. TCRdb reprocessed the 5' RACE reads with MiXCR, giving one entry per CDR3 protein. The table lists approximately 300 distinct CDR3 sequences, about a quarter of them singletons. The time point denotes: sample taken at primary tumor resection. Whole RNA came from tumor, nontumor lung or frozen PBMC and was sequenced without being sorted. Sample: PBMCs, taken at surgery. The receptor source for this set is a male donor with early-stage non-small cell lung cancer.

Turning to this clonotype: For a library built for alpha chains, this beta chain is a stray read; little rests on its size. V and J are TRBV29-1 and TRBJ1-1; possible D gene TRBD1, 6 bases. Germline CDR1 and CDR2: SQVTM and ANQGSEA. Between the trimmed V and J ends, which lost 5 bases and 1 base, there was a span of 11 bases. The CDR3 totals 13 residues. CDR3 sequence reads: CSVTGQPNTEAFF. In nucleotides, the CDR3 is TGCAGCGTTACTGGACAGCCGAACACTGAAGCTTTCTTT.

Notes on this clonotype: The library was prepared for alpha chains; this beta chain is a stray read, so its frequency means little. The V gene is TRBV30, the J gene TRBJ2-3; D is undetermined. The CDR3 is 13 amino acids. V was clipped by 5 bases and J by 4 bases, with 13 bases between them. Germline V gives CDR1 GTSNPN, CDR2 SVGIG (reference sequence). In DNA form, the CDR3 reads TGTGCCTGGGCTAGGTCGGGTCCAGATACGCAGTATTTT. Its translation: CAWARSGPDTQYF.

Concerning this clonotype: Within a library made for alpha chains, this beta chain is off target, and its count is uninformative. CDR3 in amino acids: CASGASGTPSTDTQYF. The DNA of the CDR3 is TGTGCCAGCGGGGCTAGCGGGACTCCGAGCACAGATACGCAGTATTTT. The rearrangement links TRBV12-3 or TRBV12-4 to TRBJ2-3, with TRBD2 matching 9 bases. The CDR3 loop spans 16 amino acids. The V segment lost 8 bases and the J segment 0 bases; nucleotides outside the gene matches: 9.

Of note for this clonotype: This beta chain lies outside the target of a library built for alpha chains; its clone size means little. The rearrangement uses TRBV7-8 and TRBJ2-7, with D perhaps TRBD2 (5 bases). Germline V gene data show CDR1 as SGHVS and CDR2 as FQNEAQ. V was shortened by 5 bases and J by 2 bases, with 10 bases between the two germline ends. The CDR3 extends over 13 amino acids. CDR3 coding DNA: TGTGCCAGCAGCACTGAGGGTACCTACGAGCAGTACTTC. Its translation is CASSTEGTYEQYF.

This clonotype was found a few times. This beta chain is off target for a library built for alpha chains, so its abundance means little. The chain uses TRBV4-1 and TRBJ2-3, with D perhaps TRBD1 (5 bases). Germline CDR1 and CDR2: MGHRA and YSYEKL. V was trimmed by 2 bases and J by 3 bases, leaving 15 bases between them. The CDR3 sequence is 16 residues long. CDR3 sequence: CASSQIPQGKTDTQYF. The CDR3 DNA reads TGCGCCAGCAGCCAAATCCCCCAGGGAAAAACAGATACGCAGTATTTT.

Worth noting for this clonotype: Little can be read into the size of this beta chain, an off-target read in a library designed for alpha chains. The J gene is TRBJ1-1, the V gene TRBV7-2; no clear D. Germline CDR1 SGHTA, CDR2 FQGNSA. This CDR3 comprises 15 residues. Trimming stripped 5 bases from V and 4 bases from J, with 17 bases between. This CDR3 is CASSRAPIPGTEAFF. For the CDR3, the DNA is TGTGCCAGCAGCCGAGCTCCTATCCCTGGCACTGAAGCTTTCTTT.

A remark on this clonotype: A library made for alpha chains picked up this beta chain off target, so its size means little. The genes are TRBV28 and TRBJ2-7; D is unresolved. This CDR3 is built from 16 residues. Germline CDR1 and CDR2: MDHEN and SYDVKM. The V end was cut by 6 bases, the J end by 2 bases, with 20 bases between. The DNA for the CDR3 is TGTGCCAGCAGCCCGTTCCGAAGGATAAAAACCTACGAGCAGTACTTC. Protein: CASSPFRRIKTYEQYF.

This clonotype was seen only a few times. The library was designed around alpha chains, so this beta chain is a stray read whose abundance carries little weight. The chain recombines TRBV29-1 with TRBJ2-5; 7 bases map to TRBD1. The CDR3 loop spans 14 amino acids. CDR1 SQVTM and CDR2 ANQGSEA come from the germline V gene. V was clipped by 0 bases and J by 9 bases; unmatched bases: 10. CDR3 loop: CSVEEGQPLRAQYF. CDR3 nucleotides: TGCAGCGTTGAAGAGGGACAGCCCCTGAGGGCCCAGTACTTC. Full variable domain (rest looked up from reference TRBV29-1 and TRBJ2-5): SAVISQKPSRDICQRGTSLTIQCQVDSQVTMMFWYRQQPGQSLTLIATANQGSEATYESGFVIDKFPISRPNLTFSTLTVSNMSPEDSSIYLCSVEEGQPLRAQYFGPGTRLLVL.

Sample share makes this clonotype large. This beta chain came through as a stray read in a library set up for alpha chains, and its size says little. The chain employs TRBV28 and TRBJ1-1; D unclear. The CDR3 contains 14 residues. Trimming pared 6 bases from V and 2 bases from J, leaving 13 bases between. Germline CDR1 reads MDHEN; CDR2 reads SYDVKM. DNA for the CDR3: TGTGCCAGCAGCCCAGTCGCCTCTAACACTGAAGCTTTCTTT. It yields the protein CASSPVASNTEAFF.

In regard to this clonotype: Since it is a stray read in a library aimed at alpha chains, this beta chain has a size that is not meaningful. This chain links TRBV30 with TRBJ2-7, with 9 bases identical to TRBD1. This CDR3 is built from 14 residues. V was clipped by 3 bases and J by 6 bases; unmatched bases: 9. CDR1 is GTSNPN, CDR2 SVGIG, per germline (reference sequence). DNA of the CDR3: TGTGCCTGGAGGGTTAACAGGGGGCAGGGCGAGCAGTACTTC. Encoded protein: CAWRVNRGQGEQYF. The variable domain in full, completed from reference TRBV30 and TRBJ2-7, reads SQTIHQWPATLVQPVGSPLSLECTVEGTSNPNLYWYRQAAGRGLQLLFYSVGIGQISSEVPQNLSASRPQDRQFILSSKKLLLSDSGFYLCAWRVNRGQGEQYFGPGTRLTVT.

Notes on this clonotype: This beta chain is an unintended read in a library built for alpha chains; its size means little. The V call is TRBV12-3 or TRBV12-4, the J call TRBJ2-1; TRBD1 matches 8 bases. This CDR3 contains 17 residues. Trimming at V came to 4 bases and at J to 9 bases, leaving 17 bases not matched to a gene. In nucleotides, the CDR3 is TGTGCCAGCAGTTCCCGGACAGGGACTTGGTTAATTATTGAGCAGTTCTTC. As protein: CASSSRTGTWLIIEQFF.

This clonotype has a single count. This beta chain appears as a stray read in a library generated for alpha chains; its size is not informative. V usage is TRBV7-6 and J usage is TRBJ2-7, with D tentatively TRBD2 (7 bases). CDR1 is SGHVS, CDR2 FNYEAQ, per germline. The CDR3 spans 14 residues. Trimming cost V 3 bases and J 6 bases, with 15 bases left between them. CDR3 coding DNA: TGTGCCAGCAGCTTCGGGGGGCTGAACTGCGAGCAGTACTTC. Protein product: CASSFGGLNCEQYF.

This clonotype turned up a few times. The library was prepared for alpha chains; this beta chain is a stray read, so its frequency means little. The J gene is TRBJ1-5, the V gene TRBV14, with D unresolved. This CDR3 has 12 amino acids. Trimming removed 5 bases at V and 4 bases at J, with 6 bases between. The germline gives CDR1 SGHDN, CDR2 FVKESK. The CDR3 DNA reads TGTGCCAGCAGCTACCTGAATCAGCCCCAGCATTTT. It is translated as CASSYLNQPQHF.

This clonotype was picked up a small number of times. This beta chain is an unintended read in a library built for alpha chains; its size means little. The V gene is TRBV7-6, the J gene TRBJ2-1; 7 bases agree with TRBD2. V was pared by 5 bases and J by 6 bases, with 10 bases of the junction left unmatched. CDR3 length: 15 amino acids. Germline CDR1 is SGHVS and CDR2 is FNYEAQ. The CDR3: CASSPRRLAVNEQFF. CDR3 DNA sequence: TGTGCCAGCAGCCCACGCCGACTAGCTGTCAATGAGCAGTTCTTC.

On this clonotype: This beta chain is a stray sequence in a library constructed for alpha chains; its clone size is not meaningful. V is TRBV29-1 and J is TRBJ2-4, with D possibly matching TRBD1 (5 bases). The germline V gene has CDR1 SQVTM and CDR2 ANQGSEA. CDR3 length: 13 residues. The ends were cut back, 6 bases at V and 0 bases at J, with 9 bases in the middle. The CDR3 here is CSVVGVAKNIQYF. In DNA form, the CDR3 reads TGCAGCGTCGTAGGGGTAGCCAAAAACATTCAGTACTTC.

Comments on this clonotype: This beta chain was picked up by a library intended for alpha chains and is off target, so its count carries little meaning. The chain recombines TRBV7-6 with TRBJ2-3; D remains ambiguous. The CDR3 runs 15 residues. Germline loops: CDR1 SGHVS, CDR2 FNYEAQ. The V gene lost 1 base and the J gene lost 5 bases, with 13 bases spanning the gap. This CDR3 reads CASSLVGPEVDTQYF. The CDR3 DNA sequence: TGTGCCAGCAGCTTAGTCGGGCCCGAGGTAGATACGCAGTATTTT. Variable domain in full (rest from reference TRBV7-6 and TRBJ2-3): GAGVSQSPRYKVTKRGQDVALRCDPISGHVSLYWYRQALGQGPEFLTYFNYEAQQDKSGLPNDRFSAERPEGSISTLTIQRTEQRDSAMYRCASSLVGPEVDTQYFGPGTRLTVL.

A remark on this clonotype: This beta chain slipped into a library made for alpha chains as a stray read, so its size is not meaningful. This chain links TRBV7-6 with TRBJ2-5, with D possibly TRBD1 on 6 matching bases. Trimming stripped 5 bases from V and 1 base from J, with 20 bases between. There are 17 residues in the CDR3. Germline CDR1 reads SGHVS; CDR2 reads FNYEAQ. The CDR3 sequence is CASSPTRPGHGQETQYF. The CDR3 DNA follows: TGTGCCAGCAGCCCCACCCGGCCGGGACACGGCCAAGAGACCCAGTACTTC.